The present T cell receptor (beta chain) was sequenced within a study of T-cell reconstitution after alpha-beta-depleted transplantation in children. A TCRbeta library incorporating unique molecular identifiers was prepared. One entry per CDR3 protein results from TCRdb running MiXCR on the PCR reads. The table lists hundreds of thousands of distinct CDR3 sequences, 13% of them singletons. The CDR3 totals 16 residues. Trimming removed 6 bases from V and 4 bases from J; junction bases left unmatched: 11. CDR1 is LGHNA, CDR2 YSLEER, per germline. The sample in question was PBMCs, obtained from the stem cell graft. This TCR was sampled from a human donor who donated a stem cell graft to a child with Fanconi anemia. This sequence joins TRBV4-3 and TRBJ2-3, with TRBD2 matching 9 bases. The DNA of the CDR3 is TGCGCCAGCAGGATTACGTCGGCGGGGGGGTCAGATACGCAGTATTTT. Its protein product is CASRITSAGGSDTQYF.